These 32 T cell receptor beta chains originate from one sample sequenced in a study of CD4 T cells in relation to SARS-CoV-2 and coronaviruses (dated by TCRdb to the early 2020s). No antigen has been assigned to these receptors. Receptor amplification or capture employed the immunoSEQ multiplex PCR assay. TCRdb provides this immuneACCESS table in a form limited to in-frame rearrangements. Some clones are lacking; in checked studies, under half of them reflect an unresolved V gene, and why the rest are absent is not known. A total of approximately 40,000 clones appear in this sample, around four fifths of them only once. The top ten clonotypes cover less than 3% of the sample. Source material: memory CD4+ T cells from PBMCs, cultured in vitro. The intended sense of this specimen's cell subset or site label: memory (non-naive) CD4+ T cells. The receptors were sampled from an adult with COVID-19.

The chain is built from TRBV7-3 and TRBJ2-1; 12 nucleotides match TRBD2. This CDR3 contains 16 residues. Germline CDR1 SGHTA, CDR2 FQGTGA. The V segment lost 5 bases and the J segment 4 bases; nucleotides outside the gene matches: 6. Written as DNA, the CDR3 is TGTGCCAGCAGCCCCCATGGGACTAGCGGGTACAATGAGCAGTTCTTC. Residues: CASSPHGTSGYNEQFF.

The chain employs TRBV28 and TRBJ1-4; D remains unclear. Germline CDR1 is MDHEN and CDR2 is SYDVKM. Between the trimmed V and J ends, which lost 2 bases and 6 bases, there was a span of 4 bases. The CDR3 runs to 12 residues. The DNA for the CDR3 is TGTGCCAGCAGTTTACAGGATGAAAAACTGTTTTTT. Its translation: CASSLQDEKLFF.

The chain carries TRBV6-5 and TRBJ2-1; no firm D call. Germline CDR1 and CDR2: MNHEY and SVGAGI. V lost 8 bases and J lost 0, with 8 bases in between. This CDR3 is built from 13 residues. The DNA for the CDR3 is TGTGCCAGCGGATTAGTCTCCTACAATGAGCAGTTCTTC. It encodes CASGLVSYNEQFF.

This clone was seen only a few times. Here the CDR3 DNA reads TGTGCCATCAGTGTGGCAGGGGACGAGCAGTACTTC. This codes for CAISVAGDEQYF. V gene TRBV10-3 combines with J gene TRBJ2-7; the D gene is possibly TRBD1 (6 bases). Germline CDR1 ENHRY, CDR2 SYGVKD. CDR3 length: 12 residues. V was cut by 4 bases and J by 5 bases, with 9 bases left in between.

This chain joins TRBV19 and TRBJ1-5; 7 nucleotides match TRBD1. Germline values: CDR1 LNHDA, CDR2 SQIVND (reference sequence). V gave up 7 bases and J gave up 4 bases; unmatched junction bases: 13. This CDR3 has 16 amino acids. CDR3 amino acids: CASTIRGQGGNQPQHF. The CDR3 nucleotides read TGTGCCAGTACCATACGAGGGCAGGGGGGAAATCAGCCCCAGCATTTT.

The V gene is TRBV19, the J gene TRBJ2-1; 7 nucleotides align to TRBD2. CDR1 LNHDA and CDR2 SQIVND come from the germline V gene (reference sequence). V lost 3 bases to trimming and J lost 6 bases; unmatched junction nucleotides: 2. The CDR3 consists of 13 residues. This chain's CDR3 is CASSISGGNEQFF. CDR3 nucleotides: TGTGCCAGTAGTATCTCGGGAGGCAATGAGCAGTTCTTC.

This clone counts as medium-sized (0.01 to 0.1%). The chain has TRBV5-1 and TRBJ2-2; 9 nucleotides line up with TRBD1. V lost 0 bases to trimming and J lost 4 bases; unmatched junction nucleotides: 4. The CDR3 is 16 amino acids. Germline V gives CDR1 SGHRS, CDR2 YFSETQ. This CDR3 is CASSLGTGVTTGELFF. CDR3 sequence (DNA): TGCGCCAGCAGCTTGGGGACAGGGGTTACCACCGGGGAGCTGTTTTTT.

By share, this clone ranks as large. The chain links TRBV19 to TRBJ1-5; D possibly corresponds to TRBD1 (6 bases). V lost 7 bases, J lost 0 bases, and 19 bases lay in between. CDR1 and CDR2 from the germline V gene are LNHDA and SQIVND (reference sequence). CDR3 length: 17 residues. The CDR3 DNA reads as TGTGCCAGTAAAGGGCGCCAGGGGAACTATAGCAATCAGCCCCAGCATTTT. Protein: CASKGRQGNYSNQPQHF. Together with reference TRBV19 and TRBJ1-5, the CDR3 gives the full variable domain: DGGITQSPKYLFRKEGQNVTLSCEQNLNHDAMYWYRQDPGQGLRLIYYSQIVNDFQKGDIAEGYSVSREKKESFPLTVTSAQKNPTAFYLCASKGRQGNYSNQPQHFGDGTRLSIL.

Turning to this clone: Sequence at one end of the junction differs from germline and may be a read error. Additional DNA sequences in this sample encode the identical CDR3. The chain has TRBV5-1 and TRBJ2-3, with TRBD1 matching 10 bases. There are 15 residues in the CDR3. Germline CDR1 and CDR2: SGHRS and YFSETQ. The CDR3 sequence is CASSFGTGVADTQYF. DNA for the CDR3: TGCGCCAGTAGCTTCGGGACAGGGGTGGCAGATACGCAGTATTTT. Full variable domain (rest looked up from reference TRBV5-1 and TRBJ2-3): KAGVTQTPRYLIKTRGQQVTLSCSPISGHRSVSWYQQTPGQGLQFLFEYFSETQRNKGNFPGRFSGRQFSNSRSEMNVSTLELGDSALYLCASSFGTGVADTQYFGPGTRLTVL.

The rearrangement uses TRBV28 and TRBJ1-3; possible D gene TRBD1, 6 bases. Trimming cost V 4 bases and J 4 bases, with 8 bases left between them. Germline-derived CDR1 and CDR2 are MDHEN and SYDVKM. This CDR3 comprises 13 residues. The CDR3 DNA follows: TGTGCCAGCAGTTCGGACAGCGGAAACACCATATATTTT. Its protein product is CASSSDSGNTIYF.

The chain is built from TRBV5-1 and TRBJ2-7; possibly TRBD1 for D (7 bases). V was cut by 5 bases and J by 6 bases, with 15 bases left in between. This CDR3 is 13 amino acids long. Germline-derived CDR1 and CDR2 are SGHRS and YFSETQ. The CDR3 reads CASSPAGGLEQYF. CDR3 sequence (DNA): TGCGCCAGCAGTCCTGCAGGGGGACTCGAGCAGTACTTC.

This clone has only a few counts. The CDR3, as DNA: TGTGCCAGCAGCTTACGACAGATTAGCACAGATACGCAGTATTTT. The encoded protein is CASSLRQISTDTQYF. The rearrangement joins TRBV7-2 to TRBJ2-3, with D tentatively TRBD1 (5 bases). V lost 2 bases and J 0 bases, leaving 9 bases between the germline ends. The CDR3 is 15 amino acids. Germline CDR1 and CDR2: SGHTA and FQGNSA.

V is TRBV13 and J is TRBJ1-1; D is undetermined. Germline-derived CDR1 and CDR2 are PRHDT and FYEKMQ (reference sequence). The CDR3 totals 13 residues. The ends were cut back, 5 bases at V and 5 bases at J, with 12 bases in the middle. The CDR3 DNA is TGTGCCAGCAGCCCCCGAGTGGGAACTGAAGCTTTCTTT. Amino acids: CASSPRVGTEAFF.

J is TRBJ2-5 and V is TRBV5-5; D is unresolved. The germline CDR1 and CDR2 sequences are SGHKS and YYEKEE (reference sequence). The CDR3 extends over 15 amino acids. With 5 bases removed from V and 3 bases from J, the gap between germline ends came to 17 bases. CDR3 in amino acids: CASRRLEQPKETQYF. The DNA for the CDR3 is TGTGCCAGCAGGCGGCTAGAACAACCGAAAGAGACCCAGTACTTC.

As to this clone: One end of the junction varies from germline; a read error may be responsible. The CDR3 DNA follows: TGTGCCAGCTCACCATCCAGGGTTGGACACACCATATATTTT. Translation gives CASSPSRVGHTIYF. The J gene is TRBJ1-3, the V gene TRBV18; weak D call: TRBD1 (5 bases). The CDR3 runs to 14 residues. Germline CDR1 KGHSH, CDR2 LQKENI.

The chain employs TRBV2 and TRBJ2-2; 12 bases line up with TRBD1. Germline CDR1 SNHLY, CDR2 FYNNEI. CDR3 size: 16 residues. V trimming: 6 bases; J trimming: 3 bases; junction bases outside the gene matches: 5. The CDR3 loop reads CASRVGTGGYTGELFF. The CDR3 nucleotides read TGTGCCAGCAGGGTTGGGACAGGGGGCTACACCGGGGAGCTGTTTTTT. Based on the CDR3 plus reference TRBV2 and TRBJ2-2, the full variable domain is EPEVTQTPSHQVTQMGQEVILRCVPISNHLYFYWYRQILGQKVEFLVSFYNNEISEKSEIFDDQFSVERPDGSNFTLKIRSTKLEDSAMYFCASRVGTGGYTGELFFGEGSRLTVL.

This chain links TRBV27 with TRBJ1-1; tentatively, D is TRBD1 (5 bases). CDR3 length: 13 amino acids. The germline V and J ends were trimmed by 8 bases and 5 bases, with 15 bases remaining between them. The germline V gene encodes CDR1 MNHEY and CDR2 SMNVEV (reference sequence). The CDR3: CASQYMRGTEAFF. The CDR3 DNA sequence: TGTGCCAGCCAGTATATGCGGGGGACTGAAGCTTTCTTT.

This sequence joins TRBV6-5 and TRBJ2-3, with 10 bases identical to TRBD1. The J segment lost 4 bases and the V segment lost 2 bases, leaving 6 bases of the junction unmatched. CDR3 size: 16 residues. CDR1 MNHEY and CDR2 SVGAGI come from the germline V gene. DNA for the CDR3: TGTGCCAGCAGTTACACCCCCGGACAGGGGGCAGATACGCAGTATTTT. It is translated as CASSYTPGQGADTQYF.

The genes are TRBV2 and TRBJ2-3; the D gene is possibly TRBD2 (6 bases). V was pared by 8 bases and J by 0 bases, with 15 bases between. This CDR3 comprises 15 residues. Per the germline V gene, CDR1 is SNHLY and CDR2 is FYNNEI. The DNA of the CDR3 is TGTGCCAGCCTCCGGAGAAGCGGGAGCACAGATACGCAGTATTTT. It specifies CASLRRSGSTDTQYF.

This clone is a singleton in its sample. The rearrangement joins TRBV6-4 to TRBJ2-3; D remains unclear. Trimming cost V 2 bases and J 1 base, with 7 bases left between them. This CDR3 is built from 14 residues. Germline V lookup: CDR1 MRHNA, CDR2 SNTAGT. This CDR3 is CASSDGLGTDTQYF. CDR3 nucleotides: TGTGCCAGCAGTGACGGTCTCGGCACAGATACGCAGTATTTT.

This clone has only a few counts. The gene calls are TRBV27 and TRBJ2-1; the D gene is possibly TRBD2 (7 bases). Germline CDR1 MNHEY, CDR2 SMNVEV (reference sequence). This CDR3 has 13 amino acids. Trimming took off 8 bases at V and 4 bases at J, with 12 bases between the two ends. The CDR3 DNA sequence: TGTGCCAGCTCGGGAGGACAGTACAATGAGCAGTTCTTC. This gives the protein CASSGGQYNEQFF.

This rearrangement joins TRBV4-3 to TRBJ1-4; 10 nucleotides agree with TRBD1. Germline V gene sequence: CDR1 LGHNA, CDR2 YSLEER. The junction had 5 bases not matched to a gene; V was cut back by 1 base and J by 6 bases. CDR3 size: 16 residues. The CDR3: CASSQGQGAPYEKLFF. In DNA form, the CDR3 reads TGCGCCAGCAGCCAAGGACAGGGGGCCCCATATGAAAAACTGTTTTTT.

The chain combines TRBV18 with TRBJ2-3; TRBD1 might be the D (5 bases). V was pared by 1 base and J by 0 bases, with 5 bases between. Germline CDR1 KGHSH, CDR2 LQKENI. This CDR3 is 14 amino acids long. In DNA form, the CDR3 reads TGTGCCAGCTCACCACAGGGGAGCACAGATACGCAGTATTTT. Translating gives CASSPQGSTDTQYF.

J is TRBJ2-5 and V is TRBV5-4, with a weak D call TRBD1 (5 bases). This CDR3 is 14 amino acids long. The V end was cut by 1 base, the J end by 0 bases, with 7 bases between. The germline V gene has CDR1 SGHNT and CDR2 YYREEE (reference sequence). CDR3 nucleotides: TGTGCCAGCAGCTTGTCAGGGTACCAAGAGACCCAGTACTTC. It yields the protein CASSLSGYQETQYF.

This clone was observed a single time. The V and J genes are TRBV11-2 and TRBJ1-5; D might be TRBD1 (6 bases). Germline V CDR1 and CDR2: SGHAT, FQNNGV. The CDR3 sequence is 15 residues long. Trimming left V 5 bases short and J 1 base short, with 12 bases between. The CDR3 loop is CASSQTGASNQPQHF. In DNA, the CDR3 is TGTGCCAGCAGCCAAACGGGGGCCAGCAATCAGCCCCAGCATTTT.

The V and J genes are TRBV28 and TRBJ1-5, with unresolved D. This CDR3 spans 17 amino acids. Trimming left V 9 bases short and J 2 bases short, with 23 bases between. Germline values: CDR1 MDHEN, CDR2 SYDVKM. The DNA for the CDR3 is TGTGCCAGTTTCCCCCATCCCGGGAGGCAGCGCAATCAGCCCCAGCATTTT. This sequence encodes CASFPHPGRQRNQPQHF. Full variable domain (rest looked up from reference TRBV28 and TRBJ1-5): DVKVTQSSRYLVKRTGEKVFLECVQDMDHENMFWYRQDPGLGLRLIYFSYDVKMKEKGDIPEGYSVSREKKERFSLILESASTNQTSMYLCASFPHPGRQRNQPQHFGDGTRLSIL.

V and J are TRBV30 and TRBJ1-2, with D possibly matching TRBD1 (5 bases). The V end was cut by 5 bases, the J end by 9 bases, with 13 bases between. The CDR3 runs to 11 residues. CDR1 is GTSNPN, CDR2 SVGIG, per germline (reference sequence). The CDR3 loop reads CAWSVAGRYTF. The CDR3 nucleotides are TGTGCCTGGTCGGTAGCGGGACGCTACACCTTC.

V usage is TRBV19 and J usage is TRBJ1-6; D gene ambiguous. V lost 6 bases to trimming and J lost 10 bases, with 19 bases between them. This CDR3 is built from 15 residues. Germline CDR1 reads LNHDA; CDR2 reads SQIVND (reference sequence). CDR3 loop: CASRATSFQDSPLHF. In nucleotides, the CDR3 is TGTGCCAGTAGAGCCACCTCCTTCCAGGACTCACCCCTCCACTTT.

The chain is built from TRBV6-6 and TRBJ2-5; 8 bases match TRBD1. The CDR3 totals 12 residues. CDR1 and CDR2 (germline): MNHNY, SVGAGI (reference sequence). J was trimmed by 3 bases and V by 8 bases; bases with no gene match: 2. CDR3 DNA sequence: TGTGCCAGCGGACAGGGAAAAGAGACCCAGTACTTC. Amino acids: CASGQGKETQYF.

The chain links TRBV27 to TRBJ2-3, with TRBD2 identical over 7 bases. The CDR3 has 14 residues. CDR1 is MNHEY, CDR2 SMNVEV, per germline (reference sequence). Trimming cost V 4 bases and J 5 bases; bases outside gene matches: 6. The CDR3 nucleotides are TGTGCCAGCAGTTGGGACTATTGGGGAGATACGCAGTATTTT. Translated: CASSWDYWGDTQYF.

This chain connects TRBV19 to TRBJ1-4; D might be TRBD1 (5 bases). The germline CDR1 and CDR2 sequences are LNHDA and SQIVND (reference sequence). Trimming stripped 1 base from V and 3 bases from J, with 9 bases between. This CDR3 spans 15 amino acids. This CDR3 reads CASSIAAGPNEKLFF. CDR3 in DNA: TGTGCCAGTAGTATAGCGGCAGGGCCTAATGAAAAACTGTTTTTT.

This rearrangement joins TRBV18 to TRBJ1-3, with D uncertain. This CDR3 has 13 amino acids. Germline V CDR1 and CDR2: KGHSH, LQKENI. V dropped 5 bases and J dropped 0 bases, with 5 bases sitting between them. The CDR3 loop reads CASSTNSGNTIYF. The DNA of the CDR3 is TGTGCCAGCTCAACAAACTCTGGAAACACCATATATTTT.